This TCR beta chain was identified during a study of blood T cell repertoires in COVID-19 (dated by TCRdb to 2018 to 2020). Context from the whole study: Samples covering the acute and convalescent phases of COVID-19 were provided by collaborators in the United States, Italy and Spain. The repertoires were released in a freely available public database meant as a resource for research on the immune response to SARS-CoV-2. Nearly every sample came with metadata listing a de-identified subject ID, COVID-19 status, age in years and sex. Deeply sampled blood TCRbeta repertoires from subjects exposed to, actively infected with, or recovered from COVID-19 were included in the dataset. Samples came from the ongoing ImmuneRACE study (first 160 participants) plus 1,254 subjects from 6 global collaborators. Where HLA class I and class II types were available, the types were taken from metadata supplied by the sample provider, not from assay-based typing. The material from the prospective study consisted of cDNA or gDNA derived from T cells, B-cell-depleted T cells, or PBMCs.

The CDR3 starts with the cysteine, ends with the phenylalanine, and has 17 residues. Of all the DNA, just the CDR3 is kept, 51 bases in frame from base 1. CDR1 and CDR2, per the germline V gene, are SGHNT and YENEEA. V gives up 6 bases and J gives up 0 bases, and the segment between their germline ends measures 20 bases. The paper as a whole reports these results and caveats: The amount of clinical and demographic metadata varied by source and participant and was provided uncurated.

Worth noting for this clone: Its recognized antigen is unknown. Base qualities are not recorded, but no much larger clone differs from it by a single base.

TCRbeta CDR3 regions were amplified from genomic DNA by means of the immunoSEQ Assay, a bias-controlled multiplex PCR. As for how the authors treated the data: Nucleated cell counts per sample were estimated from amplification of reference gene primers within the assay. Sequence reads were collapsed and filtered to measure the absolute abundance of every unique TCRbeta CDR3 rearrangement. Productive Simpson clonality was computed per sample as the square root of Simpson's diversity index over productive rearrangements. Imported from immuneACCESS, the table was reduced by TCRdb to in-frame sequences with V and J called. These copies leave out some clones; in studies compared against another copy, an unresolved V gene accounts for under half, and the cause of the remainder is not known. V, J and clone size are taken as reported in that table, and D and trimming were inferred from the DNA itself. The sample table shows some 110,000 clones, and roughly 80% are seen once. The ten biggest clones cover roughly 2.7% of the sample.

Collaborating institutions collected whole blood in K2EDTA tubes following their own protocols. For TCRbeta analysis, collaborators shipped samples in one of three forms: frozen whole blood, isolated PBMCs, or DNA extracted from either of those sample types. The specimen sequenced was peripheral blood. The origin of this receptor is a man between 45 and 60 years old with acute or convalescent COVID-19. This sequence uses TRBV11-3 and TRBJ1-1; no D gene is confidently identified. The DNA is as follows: TGTGCCAGCAGTTCTAAATTTTCACCTGACTTGAACACTGAAGCTTTCTTT. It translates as CASSSKFSPDLNTEAFF.